The 22 T cell receptor beta chains in this list originate from one sample, sequenced in a study of blood T cell repertoires in COVID-19. TCRdb's table, derived via immunoSEQ multiplex PCR, lists solely in-frame clones and lacks some. The sample holds over 150,000 clones, approximately 83% seen once. The sequencing input was peripheral blood. The receptors originated from a woman aged 55-70 years with acute or convalescent COVID-19.

The chain uses TRBV3-1 (or the pseudogene TRBV3-2) and TRBJ1-5; a weak D match, TRBD1 (5 bases). In germline, CDR1 is LGHDT, CDR2 YNNKEL (reference sequence). The V and J ends lost 4 bases and 6 bases respectively, with 10 bases between them. The CDR3 totals 13 residues. The CDR3 sequence: CASSPGRRQPQHF. The DNA of the CDR3 is TGTGCCAGCAGCCCAGGGAGGCGTCAGCCCCAGCATTTT.

The chain has TRBV5-1 and TRBJ2-7; possible D gene TRBD2, 5 bases. The CDR3 has 13 amino acids. Germline V gives CDR1 SGHRS, CDR2 YFSETQ. V gave up 4 bases and J gave up 4 bases, with 12 bases separating them. The CDR3 DNA reads TGCGCCAGCAGCCGAGCCGGGAAGTACGAGCAGTACTTC. Protein product: CASSRAGKYEQYF.

This clone was seen a single time. The chain recombines TRBV5-1 with TRBJ2-1; 9 bases line up with TRBD1. The CDR3 is 15 residues long. The germline V gene has CDR1 SGHRS and CDR2 YFSETQ. V was clipped by 4 bases and J by 7 bases; unmatched bases: 9. The CDR3 region is CASSLGGTGRNEQFF. CDR3 coding DNA: TGCGCCAGCAGCCTAGGCGGGACAGGGCGGAATGAGCAGTTCTTC.

The V call is TRBV18, the J call TRBJ1-1, with 12 positions matching TRBD1. CDR1 KGHSH and CDR2 LQKENI come from the germline V gene. This CDR3 region has 16 residues. V lost 5 bases to trimming and J lost 6 bases; unmatched junction nucleotides: 10. CDR3 protein: CASSSGTGGLGAEAFF. For the CDR3, the DNA is TGTGCCAGCTCATCCGGGACAGGGGGCTTAGGGGCTGAAGCTTTCTTT.

This chain uses TRBV29-1 with TRBJ2-2; D call uncertain. With 4 bases removed from V and 2 bases from J, the gap between germline ends came to 8 bases. The CDR3 is 13 residues long. CDR1 is SQVTM, CDR2 ANQGSEA, per germline. Here the CDR3 reads CSVAQFNTGELFF. CDR3 nucleotide sequence: TGCAGCGTTGCCCAATTCAACACCGGGGAGCTGTTTTTT.

The chain carries TRBV25-1 and TRBJ2-3, with TRBD2 identical over 10 bases. CDR1 MGHDK and CDR2 SYGVNS come from the germline V gene. The J segment lost 4 bases and the V segment lost 1 base, leaving 8 bases of the junction unmatched. CDR3 size: 17 residues. For the CDR3, the DNA is TGTGCCAGCAGTGAATTAGGGGCTAGCGGGGGCGCAGATACGCAGTATTTT. Its protein product is CASSELGASGGADTQYF.

The rearrangement joins TRBV12-1 to TRBJ1-2. TRBV12-1 is an annotated pseudogene. The CDR3 is 11 residues long. CDR3 sequence: CASSYPDGYTF. DNA of the CDR3: TGTGCCAGCAGCTATCCGGATGGCTACACCTTC.

This clone has only one observation. The CDR3 protein is CASSLATGTEAFF. For the CDR3, the DNA is TGTGCCAGCAGCTTAGCCACAGGGACTGAAGCTTTCTTT. V and J are TRBV11-3 and TRBJ1-1; TRBD1 is a possible D gene (6 bases). The V end lost 1 base, the J end lost 5 bases, and 8 bases lay between the germline ends. CDR3 length: 13 amino acids. The germline V gene has CDR1 SGHNT and CDR2 YENEEA.

The chain carries TRBV5-5 and TRBJ1-1; perhaps TRBD1 as D (6 bases). CDR1 SGHKS and CDR2 YYEKEE come from the germline V gene (reference sequence). The CDR3 runs to 16 residues. V lost 4 bases to trimming and J lost 3 bases, with 19 bases between them. This chain's CDR3 is CASSLTDVQGYTEAFF. The DNA of the CDR3 is TGTGCCAGCAGCCTCACGGACGTACAGGGCTACACTGAAGCTTTCTTT. Based on the CDR3 plus reference TRBV5-5 and TRBJ1-1, the full variable domain is DAGVTQSPTHLIKTRGQQVTLRCSPISGHKSVSWYQQVLGQGPQFIFQYYEKEERGRGNFPDRFSARQFPNYSSELNVNALLLGDSALYLCASSLTDVQGYTEAFFGQGTRLTVV.

The chain uses TRBV4-2 and TRBJ2-3; TRBD2 might be the D (5 bases). The ends were cut back, 3 bases at V and 6 bases at J, with 13 bases in the middle. The germline V gene encodes CDR1 LGHNA and CDR2 YNFKEQ. The CDR3 contains 14 residues. CDR3 DNA: TGTGCCAGCAGCCACACCGATCCGGGGGATACGCAGTATTTT. Its protein is CASSHTDPGDTQYF.

This chain connects TRBV5-1 to TRBJ1-2; the D is unclear. The CDR3 runs to 12 residues. V lost 0 bases to trimming and J lost 8 bases, with 8 bases between them. In germline, CDR1 is SGHRS, CDR2 YFSETQ. CDR3 region: CASSLGAPGYTF. The CDR3 DNA reads as TGCGCCAGCAGCTTGGGGGCTCCCGGCTACACCTTC.

V usage is TRBV7-2 and J usage is TRBJ1-2, with 9 bases matching TRBD1. This CDR3 contains 15 residues. Per germline, CDR1 SGHTA and CDR2 FQGNSA. J lost 4 bases, V lost 4 bases, and 7 bases had no gene match. The CDR3: CASSSRQGVGYGYTF. The CDR3 nucleotides are TGTGCCAGCAGCTCCCGACAGGGGGTAGGCTATGGCTACACCTTC.

This chain joins TRBV7-2 and TRBJ1-6; D is possibly TRBD1 (5 bases). The CDR3 runs to 15 residues. Trimming cost V 4 bases and J 1 base, with 8 bases left between them. CDR1 and CDR2 from the germline V gene are SGHTA and FQGNSA. This CDR3 reads CASSSGGSYNSPLHF. CDR3 nucleotide sequence: TGTGCCAGCAGCTCGGGGGGATCCTATAATTCACCCCTCCACTTT. The whole variable domain, remainder taken from reference TRBV7-2 and TRBJ1-6, is GAGVSQSPSNKVTEKGKDVELRCDPISGHTALYWYRQSLGQGLEFLIYFQGNSAPDKSGLPSDRFSAERTGGSVSTLTIQRTQQEDSAVYLCASSSGGSYNSPLHFGNGTRLTVT.

The chain uses TRBV7-2 and TRBJ1-5; 7 bases line up with TRBD1. The CDR3 has 15 residues. The V gene's germline CDR1 is SGHTA and CDR2 FQGNSA. With 0 bases clipped from V and 7 bases from J, the junction kept 6 bases outside the gene matches. Written as DNA, the CDR3 is TGTGCCAGCAGCTTAGCGCTGGGACAGAACCAGCCCCAGCATTTT. It translates to CASSLALGQNQPQHF.

V gene TRBV3-1 (or the pseudogene TRBV3-2) combines with J gene TRBJ1-6; D uncertain. V lost 4 bases and J lost 10, with 11 bases in between. The germline gives CDR1 LGHDT, CDR2 YNNKEL (reference sequence). The CDR3 length is 13 residues. Here the CDR3 reads CASSPRVDSPLHF. For the CDR3, the DNA is TGTGCCAGCAGCCCACGGGTAGACTCACCCCTCCACTTT.

This sequence joins TRBV6-2 or TRBV6-3 and TRBJ1-2, with D hard to call. There are 13 residues in the CDR3. Germline assignment: CDR1 MNHEY and CDR2 SVGEGT. V lost 2 bases and J lost 2, with 6 bases in between. CDR3 in DNA: TGTGCCAGCAGTTACGAGGAGAACTATGGCTACACCTTC. Encoded protein: CASSYEENYGYTF.

The V gene is TRBV27, the J gene TRBJ2-3; 12 nucleotides align to TRBD2. This CDR3 spans 16 amino acids. Losses at the gene ends were 5 bases for V and 4 bases for J; bases not matched to a gene: 7. Germline assignment: CDR1 MNHEY and CDR2 SMNVEV (reference sequence). CDR3 coding DNA: TGTGCCAGCAGTCCCCTCTCTAGCGGGGGGGCAGATACGCAGTATTTT. Its protein is CASSPLSSGGADTQYF.

This clone was observed a single time. This sequence joins TRBV9 and TRBJ1-1, with 8 bases identical to TRBD1. The J segment lost 7 bases and the V segment lost 0 bases, leaving 14 bases of the junction unmatched. Germline V lookup: CDR1 SGDLS, CDR2 YYNGEE. This CDR3 contains 17 residues. CDR3 nucleotide sequence: TGTGCCAGCAGCGTAGGTAGTAAGGCAATCACAGGGGGTGAAGCTTTCTTT. Translating gives CASSVGSKAITGGEAFF.

Details on this clone: The junction and the germline gene differ at one end; a read error may be behind it. The J gene is TRBJ1-1, the V gene TRBV30; unclear D gene. This CDR3 comprises 12 residues. Germline V gene sequence: CDR1 GTSNPN, CDR2 SVGIG (reference sequence). This chain's CDR3 is CARSLSNTEAFF. The CDR3, as DNA: TGTGCCCGGAGTCTTAGCAACACTGAAGCTTTCTTT.

The chain employs TRBV21-1 and TRBJ1-6; TRBD1 is taken as the D call from the table, unchecked against the DNA. TRBV21-1 is given as a pseudogene. The CDR3 spans 14 residues. DNA of the CDR3: TGTGCCAGGGACAGGGGAGTTGGAAATTCACCCCTCCACTTT. Translation: CARDRGVGNSPLHF.

This sequence joins TRBV9 and TRBJ1-3; D not resolved. The length of the CDR3 is 14 residues. V lost 0 bases and J 1 base, leaving 5 bases between the germline ends. Germline assignment: CDR1 SGDLS and CDR2 YYNGEE. The chain's CDR3 is CASSVDGSGNTIYF. For the CDR3, the DNA is TGTGCCAGCAGCGTAGACGGTTCTGGAAACACCATATATTTT.

The rearrangement joins TRBV3-1 (or the pseudogene TRBV3-2) to TRBJ2-1; D remains unclear. Germline CDR1 is LGHDT and CDR2 is YNNKEL (reference sequence). The CDR3 has 11 amino acids. The V end lost 5 bases, the J end lost 8 bases, and 7 bases lay between the germline ends. CDR3 bases: TGTGCCAGCAGCAGGAGCTATGAGCAGTTCTTC. Amino acids: CASSRSYEQFF.